What follows is one TCR beta chain and its context. The CDR3 consists of 13 residues. The V and J ends lost 4 bases and 2 bases respectively, with 8 bases between them. Germline-derived CDR1 and CDR2 are LGHDT and YNNKEL (reference sequence). Repertoires were generated with immunoSEQ multiplex PCR, while TCRdb's copy carries only in-frame clones and drops some. The table has around 40,000 clones, 79% seen once. These data are taken from a study of blood T cell repertoires in COVID-19. This sequence originates from a man aged 65 to 85 with acute or convalescent COVID-19. Source material: peripheral blood. The genes are TRBV3-1 (or the pseudogene TRBV3-2) and TRBJ1-1; D is possibly TRBD1 (6 bases). The CDR3 is CASSRDTNTEAFF. Written as DNA, the CDR3 is TGTGCCAGCAGCCGGGACACAAACACTGAAGCTTTCTTT.